This T cell receptor beta chain emerged from a study of blood T cell repertoires in COVID-19. Clones were sequenced by immunoSEQ multiplex PCR, and TCRdb holds only the in-frame ones, with some missing. This sample has about 140,000 clones, with around 86% found just once. This CDR3 has 13 amino acids. V shed 7 bases and J shed 1 base, with 6 bases lying between them. CDR1 and CDR2 (germline): KGHDR, SFDVKD. This clone is a singleton in its sample. Sequenced sample: peripheral blood. The gene calls are TRBV24-1 and TRBJ2-2, with D perhaps matching TRBD2 (6 bases). This TCR came from a human donor in a cohort sampled during active COVID-19. As DNA, the CDR3 is TGTGCCACCAGGCGGGGGAACACCGGGGAGCTGTTTTTT. This translates into CATRRGNTGELFF.